Following are 14 T cell receptor beta chains from one sample sequenced in a study of T-cell memory formation after mild COVID-19. One entry per CDR3 protein results from TCRdb running MiXCR on the 5' RACE reads. This table holds hundreds of thousands of distinct CDR3 sequences, roughly 8.2% found once. Source material: PBMCs or a T cell subset sorted from them (not recorded which). These TCRs come from a man between 18 and 29 years old who had mild COVID-19 (a few samples of this study predate the infection). Cell type and time point are not known.

The table lists this clonotype with a few counts. The chain couples TRBV21-1 to TRBJ2-7; the DNA was not used to check the table's D call, TRBD1. TRBV21-1 is classified as a pseudogene. This CDR3 contains 16 residues. CDR3 region: CASSNKDTGVNNEQYV. CDR3 DNA sequence: TGTGCCAGCAGCAACAAAGACACAGGGGTGAATAACGAGCAGTACGTC.

The J gene is TRBJ2-7, the V gene TRBV11-2; 12 bases line up with TRBD2. Losses at the gene ends were 1 base for V and 6 bases for J; bases not matched to a gene: 4. The CDR3 totals 15 residues. Germline V gene data show CDR1 as SGHAT and CDR2 as FQNNGV. The CDR3 region is CASSLGLAGAREQYV. As DNA, the CDR3 is TGTGCCAGCAGCTTAGGACTAGCGGGGGCTCGCGAGCAGTACGTC.

This clonotype was counted only a few times. The V and J genes are TRBV6-6 and TRBJ1-5; D is uncertain. V lost 0 bases and J 0 bases, leaving 9 bases between the germline ends. CDR1 and CDR2 from the germline V gene are MNHNY and SVGAGI (reference sequence). The CDR3 consists of 16 residues. The CDR3 loop is CASSYSGAYSNQPQHF. For the CDR3, the DNA is TGTGCCAGCAGTTACTCGGGAGCTTATAGCAATCAGCCCCAGCATTTT.

This clonotype was seen a few times. The chain combines TRBV4-3 with TRBJ1-6, with a tentative D call TRBD1 (6 bases). This CDR3 region has 14 residues. From germline, CDR1 is LGHNA and CDR2 YSLEER. V was clipped by 5 bases and J by 8 bases, with 13 bases between them. The CDR3 nucleotides are TGCGCCAGCAGCGACGAACAGGGATATTCACCCCTCCACTTT. Encoded protein: CASSDEQGYSPLHF.

The chain links TRBV5-1 to TRBJ1-6; TRBD1 is a possible D gene (5 bases). Deletions cut 2 bases from V and 7 bases from J, with 13 bases between. This CDR3 is 15 amino acids long. The germline V gene has CDR1 SGHRS and CDR2 YFSETQ. The CDR3, as DNA: TGCGCCAGCAGCTTCAGCCAGGGCGGAAATTCACCCCTCCACTTT. Its translation: CASSFSQGGNSPLHF.

This clonotype was detected only a few times. The V and J genes are TRBV10-1 and TRBJ2-7, with D perhaps TRBD1 or TRBD2 (5 bases each). Trimming removed 8 bases at V and 3 bases at J, with 8 bases between. The CDR3 totals 11 residues. CDR1 WNHNN and CDR2 SYGVQD come from the germline V gene (reference sequence). The CDR3 reads CASGDGYEQYF. The CDR3, as DNA: TGCGCCAGCGGGGACGGCTACGAGCAGTACTTC.

This clonotype was counted ten times or more. This rearrangement joins TRBV10-3 to TRBJ2-7; D possibly matches TRBD1 or TRBD2 (5 bases each). Per germline, CDR1 ENHRY and CDR2 SYGVKD. Deletions cut 3 bases from V and 6 bases from J, with 15 bases between. This CDR3 region has 14 residues. The CDR3 is CAISDTKGRIEQYF. The CDR3 coding sequence is TGTGCCATCAGTGACACTAAGGGACGGATCGAGCAGTACTTC.

This clonotype was counted ten times or more. The chain links TRBV27 to TRBJ1-6; TRBD1 is a possible D gene (5 bases). The CDR3 is made up of 13 amino acids. Germline V lookup: CDR1 MNHEY, CDR2 SMNVEV (reference sequence). With 6 bases removed from V and 8 bases from J, the gap between germline ends came to 11 bases. CDR3 loop: CASRSGTDSPLHF. Here the CDR3 DNA reads TGTGCCAGCAGGTCAGGGACGGATTCACCCCTCCACTTT.

This clonotype came up a few times. CDR3 sequence reads: CASIRQGNEKLFF. CDR3 sequence (DNA): TGTGCCAGCATCAGACAGGGAAATGAAAAACTGTTTTTT. The V and J genes are TRBV2 and TRBJ1-4; TRBD1 aligns across 7 bases. The length of the CDR3 is 13 residues. V shed 7 bases, J shed 5 bases, and the junction held 4 bases outside the gene matches. Germline V gene data show CDR1 as SNHLY and CDR2 as FYNNEI.

V and J are TRBV12-3 or TRBV12-4 and TRBJ2-7; 8 bases align to TRBD2. The length of the CDR3 is 11 residues. V lost 6 bases and J lost 6; bases outside the gene matches: 1. CDR3 loop: CASRGTSEQYV. CDR3 sequence (DNA): TGTGCCAGCAGAGGGACTAGCGAGCAGTACGTC.

This clonotype has a single count. V usage is TRBV7-9 and J usage is TRBJ2-7; D call uncertain. Deletions cut 0 bases from V and 2 bases from J, with 20 bases between. The CDR3 sequence is 18 residues long. Germline V gene lookup returns CDR1 SEHNR and CDR2 FQNEAQ (reference sequence). The CDR3 sequence: CASSLATTLRFHTYEQYV. As DNA, the CDR3 is TGTGCCAGCAGCTTAGCCACCACCCTCCGTTTCCATACCTACGAGCAGTACGTC.

This clonotype was recorded a few times. The chain employs TRBV7-9 and TRBJ2-1; the D is unclear. Trimming removed 1 base at V and 12 bases at J, with 16 bases between. The germline V gene has CDR1 SEHNR and CDR2 FQNEAQ (reference sequence). The CDR3 is 14 amino acids. CDR3 residues: CASSLDLKAAPQFF. CDR3 DNA sequence: TGTGCCAGCAGCTTAGATTTGAAGGCCGCCCCGCAGTTCTTC.

This clonotype has just a few counts. The V gene is TRBV9, the J gene TRBJ2-1; D is possibly TRBD2 (6 bases). The CDR3 runs 15 residues. Germline CDR1 and CDR2: SGDLS and YYNGEE. V gave up 4 bases and J gave up 6 bases, with 17 bases separating them. CDR3 protein: CASSLGEGRTNEQFF. CDR3 DNA sequence: TGTGCCAGCAGCCTAGGCGAGGGGAGGACCAATGAGCAGTTCTTC.

This clonotype was observed a few times. J is TRBJ1-2 and V is TRBV7-3, with D unclear. Germline CDR1 is SGHTA and CDR2 is FQGTGA. Trimming shortened V by 8 bases and J by 8 bases, and 18 bases separated the two germline ends. The CDR3 length is 13 residues. The chain's CDR3 is CASRLGSVGGYTF. The CDR3 DNA follows: TGTGCCAGCCGATTGGGGAGCGTAGGCGGCTACACCTTC.